This TCR beta chain was sequenced in a study of Graves' ophthalmopathy and Graves' hyperthyroidism. Study information: Upon initial diagnosis and before any treatment, peripheral blood was collected.

Thyroid ultrasound, orbital computed tomography, TRAb, serum thyroxine and clinical symptoms formed the basis of diagnosis. What supplied the PBMCs was about 9.8 ml of fresh peripheral blood. This clonotype was detected ten times or more. The antigen remains unidentified. Findings and limits, study-wide: Blood also harbored most expanded thyroid clonotypes above 0.001 frequency.

The V end was cut by 1 base, the J end by 4 bases, with 11 bases between. There are 15 residues in the CDR3. Per germline, CDR1 MNHNS and CDR2 SASEGT. Amplified material comprised TCR beta CDR3 regions derived from RNA transcripts. Scientists carried out first-round RT-PCR using HTBI primers and then a second-round multiplex PCR. TCRdb re-derived calls from the multiplex PCR reads in MiXCR, one entry per CDR3 protein. This table has about 170,000 distinct CDR3 sequences, 30% to 45% appearing once. The J gene is TRBJ1-5, the V gene TRBV6-1; no clear D gene. This sequence was found in a woman between 35 and 50 years old with Graves' ophthalmopathy. Sequencing used peripheral blood. The DNA for the CDR3 is TGTGCCAGCAGTGAAGTACAGATATGGAATCAGCCCCAGCATTTT. This gives the protein CASSEVQIWNQPQHF.